This TCR beta chain was documented in a study of a mutant IDH1 vaccine in newly diagnosed glioma. Whole-study context: Patients got their first vaccination 4-6 weeks after radiotherapy alone, or with temozolomide cycles.

Time point defined: week 47, end of study. Every vaccination contained 300 ug of the mutant IDH1 20-mer peptide and was paired with topical imiquimod. There were eight vaccinations for patients, given in weeks 1, 3, 5, 7, 11, 15, 19 and 23. Comment on this clone: The antigen remains undetermined.

CDR3 size: 17 residues. Trimming shortened V by 6 bases and J by 0 bases, and 15 bases separated the two germline ends. Germline CDR1 MDHEN, CDR2 SYDVKM. The repertoire was sequenced with immunoSEQ multiplex PCR; TCRdb's copy has only in-frame clones and lacks some. The repertoire holds approximately 100,000 clones, with nearly 90% as singletons. Findings of the study overall: Seemingly, pseudoprogression had no relation to changes in the top peripheral T cell clonotypes.

The chain carries TRBV28 and TRBJ1-6, with D tentatively TRBD1 (5 bases). This clonotype was sampled from a woman between 50 and 59 years old with glioma. Here the sequenced sample was PBMCs, taken from a glioma patient whose treatment included an IDH1 peptide vaccine. This chain's CDR3 is CASSPTDSSSYNSPLHF. The CDR3 DNA sequence: TGTGCCAGCAGCCCGACAGACTCCAGCTCCTATAATTCACCCCTCCACTTT.